These 17 T cell receptor beta chains originate from one sample sequenced in a study of cytomegalovirus exposure and HLA in healthy donors. PCR amplification relied on 60 Vbeta primers (plus 13 Jbeta primers). Produced via immunoSEQ multiplex PCR; TCRdb's table is partial and in-frame only. The sample lists more than 100,000 clones; 75% to 85% were seen once. The specimen was PBMCs. The receptors were sampled from a woman younger than 30 in good health and CMV-seropositive.

The chain carries TRBV2 and TRBJ2-1; maybe TRBD2 (6 bases). This CDR3 has 13 amino acids. The germline V gene has CDR1 SNHLY and CDR2 FYNNEI. Trimming removed 9 bases from V and 9 bases from J, with 18 bases in between. The chain's CDR3 is CASLDGGIFEQFF. The CDR3 DNA reads as TGTGCCAGTCTAGACGGAGGGATTTTTGAGCAGTTCTTC.

CDR3 region: CASSQVGVVHTQYF. The CDR3 DNA follows: TGTGCCAGCAGCCAAGTTGGAGTAGTCCATACGCAGTATTTT. The chain recombines TRBV14 with TRBJ2-3; no definite D call. The V gene's germline CDR1 is SGHDN and CDR2 FVKESK. Trimming removed 1 base from V and 7 bases from J, with 12 bases in between. The CDR3 is 14 residues long. The whole variable domain, filled in from reference TRBV14 and TRBJ2-3, reads EAGVTQFPSHSVIEKGQTVTLRCDPISGHDNLYWYRRVMGKEIKFLLHFVKESKQDESGMPNNRFLAERTGGTYSTLKVQPAELEDSGVYFCASSQVGVVHTQYFGPGTRLTVL.

The chain couples TRBV27 to TRBJ2-5; 13 bases agree with TRBD2. The CDR3 extends over 18 amino acids. The ends lost 3 bases at V and 0 bases at J; junction bases unmatched: 7. CDR1 is MNHEY, CDR2 SMNVEV, per germline (reference sequence). This CDR3 is CASSFRATSGRYQETQYF. Here the CDR3 DNA reads TGTGCCAGCAGTTTTAGGGCGACTAGCGGGAGGTACCAAGAGACCCAGTACTTC.

J is TRBJ1-4 and V is TRBV6-5; D perhaps matches TRBD1 (5 bases). The CDR3 extends over 15 amino acids. V was pared by 4 bases and J by 3 bases, with 12 bases between. Per the germline V gene, CDR1 is MNHEY and CDR2 is SVGAGI. The CDR3 DNA is TGTGCCAGCAGTTCACTCAGGGTGCCTAATGAAAAACTGTTTTTT. Translated: CASSSLRVPNEKLFF.

This chain connects TRBV5-4 to TRBJ2-7; 11 bases are a match to TRBD1. With V trimmed by 4 bases and J by 6 bases, 6 bases remained unmatched. Per germline, CDR1 SGHNT and CDR2 YYREEE (reference sequence). The CDR3 runs 14 residues. The CDR3 coding sequence is TGTGCCAGCAGCCAGCCGGGACAGGGGGTCGAGCAGTACTTC. The encoded protein is CASSQPGQGVEQYF.

This chain connects TRBV15 to TRBJ1-5; D is perhaps TRBD1 (6 bases). The CDR3 totals 16 residues. The V gene lost 7 bases and the J gene lost 5 bases, with 21 bases spanning the gap. CDR1 is LNHNV, CDR2 YYDKDF, per germline (reference sequence). As DNA, the CDR3 is TGTGCCACCACTTCCCGGGCAGGGGTGCGGGATCAGCCCCAGCATTTT. Protein product: CATTSRAGVRDQPQHF.

The chain recombines TRBV27 with TRBJ2-7; TRBD1 matches at 7 bases. The CDR3 loop spans 15 amino acids. The V gene's germline CDR1 is MNHEY and CDR2 SMNVEV (reference sequence). The V and J ends lost 2 bases and 1 base, in that order; junction bases with no gene match: 5. The CDR3 DNA reads as TGTGCCAGCAGTTTAGGGCGACAGGGATCCTACGAGCAGTACTTC. This gives the protein CASSLGRQGSYEQYF.

The chain couples TRBV19 to TRBJ2-7, with TRBD2 identical over 7 bases. The germline V gene encodes CDR1 LNHDA and CDR2 SQIVND (reference sequence). CDR3 size: 15 residues. The trim removed 2 bases at V and 2 bases at J, leaving 6 bases unmatched. The CDR3, as DNA: TGTGCCAGTAGTATACGCCTAGCGGAACCCTACGAGCAGTACTTC. The encoded protein is CASSIRLAEPYEQYF.

The chain employs TRBV27 and TRBJ2-7; D unresolved. Trimming took 2 bases from V and 3 from J, leaving 5 bases between them. From germline, CDR1 is MNHEY and CDR2 SMNVEV (reference sequence). This CDR3 region has 12 residues. The CDR3 sequence is CASSLVGYEQYF. DNA for the CDR3: TGTGCCAGCAGTTTAGTCGGCTACGAGCAGTACTTC.

The chain uses TRBV10-3 and TRBJ2-7; TRBD1 agrees at 7 bases. The J segment lost 4 bases and the V segment lost 6 bases, leaving 6 bases of the junction unmatched. CDR3 size: 13 residues. Looked up from germline, CDR1 is ENHRY and CDR2 is SYGVKD. CDR3 residues: CAISRQGEYEQYF. DNA of the CDR3: TGTGCCATCAGCAGACAGGGTGAATACGAGCAGTACTTC.

The chain uses TRBV6-5 and TRBJ2-1; perhaps TRBD1 as D (5 bases). The V end was cut by 6 bases, the J end by 3 bases, with 15 bases between. The CDR3 has 15 amino acids. Germline loops: CDR1 MNHEY, CDR2 SVGAGI. CDR3: CASRRGSGYYNEQFF. CDR3 nucleotides: TGTGCCAGCAGAAGGGGCTCGGGTTACTACAATGAGCAGTTCTTC.

The V and J genes are TRBV5-1 and TRBJ1-6; D unresolved. Germline assignment: CDR1 SGHRS and CDR2 YFSETQ. This CDR3 contains 13 residues. Trimming removed 4 bases from V and 13 bases from J, with 15 bases in between. The CDR3 loop is CASSPEEMRPLHF. The CDR3 DNA is TGCGCCAGCAGCCCGGAAGAGATGAGGCCCCTCCACTTT.

This chain connects TRBV7-9 to TRBJ2-7; D may be TRBD1 (6 bases). Trimming left V 5 bases short and J 5 bases short, with 16 bases between. CDR1 is SEHNR and CDR2 is FQNEAQ in the germline V gene (reference sequence). The CDR3 has 14 amino acids. The CDR3 is CASSPGRGLDEQYF. CDR3 DNA sequence: TGTGCCAGCAGCCCGGGCAGGGGTCTAGACGAGCAGTACTTC.

The chain is built from TRBV5-6 and TRBJ2-3, with 9 bases lining up with TRBD2. The junction had 10 bases not matched to a gene; V was cut back by 0 bases and J by 5 bases. The CDR3 runs 17 residues. Germline V gene lookup returns CDR1 SGHDT and CDR2 YYEEEE. The DNA for the CDR3 is TGTGCCAGCAGCTTGGTTCTAGCGGGGCTGGGAGGAGATACGCAGTATTTT. This encodes CASSLVLAGLGGDTQYF. Complete variable domain (other parts from reference TRBV5-6 and TRBJ2-3): DAGVTQSPTHLIKTRGQQVTLRCSPKSGHDTVSWYQQALGQGPQFIFQYYEEEERQRGNFPDRFSGHQFPNYSSELNVNALLLGDSALYLCASSLVLAGLGGDTQYFGPGTRLTVL.

This chain uses TRBV12-2 with TRBJ1-6. TRBV12-2 is reported as a pseudogene. The CDR3 has 15 amino acids. CDR3 coding DNA: TGTGCAAGTCGCTTCGGGCGGGTCTATAATTCACCCCTCCACTTT. Encoded protein: CASRFGRVYNSPLHF.

The V call is TRBV5-1, the J call TRBJ2-3; D gene unclear. Trimming took off 4 bases at V and 0 bases at J, with 6 bases between the two ends. Germline CDR1 reads SGHRS; CDR2 reads YFSETQ. This CDR3 has 13 residues. CDR3 DNA sequence: TGCGCCAGCAGCGGCGGCAGCACAGATACGCAGTATTTT. This encodes CASSGGSTDTQYF. The complete variable domain, with remaining parts taken from reference TRBV5-1 and TRBJ2-3, reads KAGVTQTPRYLIKTRGQQVTLSCSPISGHRSVSWYQQTPGQGLQFLFEYFSETQRNKGNFPGRFSGRQFSNSRSEMNVSTLELGDSALYLCASSGGSTDTQYFGPGTRLTVL.

With respect to this clone: Other DNA sequences in the sample encode the same CDR3. This CDR3 is CASSVGGGAYEQYF. CDR3 in DNA: TGTGCCAGCAGCGTAGGAGGGGGAGCCTACGAGCAGTACTTC. The gene calls are TRBV9 and TRBJ2-7; tentatively, D is TRBD1 (6 bases). Germline values: CDR1 SGDLS, CDR2 YYNGEE. V gave up 0 bases and J gave up 2 bases, with 9 bases separating them. CDR3 size: 14 residues.